This T cell receptor (beta chain) was identified in a study of blood T cell repertoires in COVID-19. Germline-derived CDR1 and CDR2 are WNHNN and SYGVQD (reference sequence). The CDR3 has 15 amino acids. Germline trimming cut 3 bases from V and 9 bases from J; bases unmatched to any gene: 11. The data were produced by immunoSEQ multiplex PCR, yet TCRdb's version contains in-frame clones alone and is incomplete. The sample consists of 240,000 or so clones, 90% of them appearing once. The chain uses TRBV10-1 and TRBJ2-3; 8 positions match TRBD2. The sequence derives from a man between 50 and 59 years old who had been exposed to COVID-19. Sequencing input: PBMCs or T cells enriched from blood (not recorded which). CDR3 amino acids: CASSEIGTSFSTQYF. The CDR3 DNA sequence: TGCGCCAGCAGTGAAATCGGGACTAGTTTCAGCACGCAGTATTTT.